The rows below give T cell receptor beta chains drawn from one sample of a study of cytomegalovirus exposure and HLA in healthy donors. Libraries were prepared by immunoSEQ multiplex PCR; TCRdb keeps only in-frame clonotypes and omits some of them. Among roughly 180,000 clones, roughly four fifths were seen once, and the ten largest hold over 2.5%. The source material was PBMCs. All receptors come from a male donor in good health and CMV-seronegative. Both conserved end residues are part of each CDR3. The D gene is left open where the match is weak. The listing skips clone size in some rows; elsewhere it reads once, few, many or a size class.

V gene: TRBV2
J gene: TRBJ1-3
D gene: TRBD1
clone size: .
CDR3 DNA: TGTGCCAGCAGTGTGGGACAGCCCGGACCCGGAAACACCATATATTTT
CDR3 protein: CASSVGQPGPGNTIYF

V gene: TRBV7-7
J gene: TRBJ1-3
D gene: TRBD1
clone size: .
CDR3 DNA: TGTGCCAGCAGCCCGACGACAGGGGCTGGAAACACCATATATTTT
CDR3 protein: CASSPTTGAGNTIYF

V gene: TRBV6-5
J gene: TRBJ1-2
D gene: .
clone size: .
CDR3 DNA: TGTGCCAGCAGTTACTCGAAAGGGGGCTATGGCTACACCTTC
CDR3 protein: CASSYSKGGYGYTF

V gene: TRBV18
J gene: TRBJ1-5
D gene: TRBD1
clone size: .
CDR3 DNA: TGTGCCAGCTCACCACCGGGACAGGGGAATCAGCCCCAGCATTTT
CDR3 protein: CASSPPGQGNQPQHF

V gene: TRBV4-3
J gene: TRBJ1-1
D gene: .
clone size: .
CDR3 DNA: TGCGCCAGCAGCCAAGACAGCGGGAACACTGAAGCTTTCTTT
CDR3 protein: CASSQDSGNTEAFF

V gene: TRBV6-5
J gene: TRBJ1-4
D gene: .
clone size: few
CDR3 DNA: TGTGCCACCATGGGGGCAGCAACTAATGAAAAACTGTTTTTT
CDR3 protein: CATMGAATNEKLFF

V gene: TRBV28
J gene: TRBJ1-1
D gene: TRBD1
clone size: .
CDR3 DNA: TGTGCCAGCAGGGGACCGGGACAGGGGGTAGCTGAAGCTTTCTTT
CDR3 protein: CASRGPGQGVAEAFF

V gene: TRBV5-6
J gene: TRBJ1-2
D gene: TRBD1
clone size: .
CDR3 DNA: TGTGCCAGCAGCCCTAGGACAGGGGGAAACTATGGCTACACCTTC
CDR3 protein: CASSPRTGGNYGYTF

V gene: TRBV5-1
J gene: TRBJ1-3
D gene: .
clone size: .
CDR3 DNA: TGCGCCAGCAGCTTCGGAGACTCTGGAAACACCATATATTTT
CDR3 protein: CASSFGDSGNTIYF

V gene: TRBV15
J gene: TRBJ1-5
D gene: .
clone size: .
CDR3 DNA: TGTGCCACCAGCAGAGATGTGCGGAGGTACAAATCAGGGGCATTGGGCAATCAGCCCCAGCATTTT
CDR3 protein: CATSRDVRRYKSGALGNQPQHF

V gene: TRBV6-5
J gene: TRBJ2-7
D gene: .
clone size: .
CDR3 DNA: TGTGCCGGCAGTTATTTATACGAGCAGTACTTC
CDR3 protein: CAGSYLYEQYF

V gene: TRBV4-1
J gene: TRBJ2-5
D gene: .
clone size: .
CDR3 DNA: TGCGCCAGCAGCCAAGAGGTGAGGCAAGAGACCCAGTACTTC
CDR3 protein: CASSQEVRQETQYF

V gene: TRBV6-6
J gene: TRBJ1-5
D gene: .
clone size: few
CDR3 DNA: TGTGCCAGCAGCCCAGGGGTTTATAGCAATCAGCCCCAGCATTTT
CDR3 protein: CASSPGVYSNQPQHF

V gene: TRBV4-1
J gene: TRBJ1-1
D gene: .
clone size: .
CDR3 DNA: TGCGCCAGCAACCAGGGTTTATCAGGGAAAGGCACTGAAGCTTTCTTT
CDR3 protein: CASNQGLSGKGTEAFF

V gene: TRBV7-2
J gene: TRBJ2-4
D gene: .
clone size: .
CDR3 DNA: TGTGCCAGCAGCAGTGGACTAGCCAAAAACATTCAGTACTTC
CDR3 protein: CASSSGLAKNIQYF

V gene: TRBV4-2
J gene: TRBJ2-3
D gene: .
clone size: .
CDR3 DNA: TGTGCCAGCAGCCAAGGTCAGGCTAGCACAGATACGCAGTATTTT
CDR3 protein: CASSQGQASTDTQYF